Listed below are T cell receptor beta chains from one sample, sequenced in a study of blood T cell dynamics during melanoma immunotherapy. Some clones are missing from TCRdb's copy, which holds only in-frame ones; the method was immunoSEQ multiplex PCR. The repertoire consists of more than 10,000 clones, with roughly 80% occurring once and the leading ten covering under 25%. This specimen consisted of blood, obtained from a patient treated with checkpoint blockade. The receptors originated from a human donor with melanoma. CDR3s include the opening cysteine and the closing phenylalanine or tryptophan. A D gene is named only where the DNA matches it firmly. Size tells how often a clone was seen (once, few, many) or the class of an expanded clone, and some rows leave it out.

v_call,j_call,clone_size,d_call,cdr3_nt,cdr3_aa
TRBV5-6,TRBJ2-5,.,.,TGTGCCAGCAGCTATGGGGGCAGCGGGATGTACCAAGAGACCCAGTACTTC,CASSYGGSGMYQETQYF
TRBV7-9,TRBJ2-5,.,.,TGTGCCAGCGTAGATGGGGCCCAAGAGACCCAGTACTTC,CASVDGAQETQYF
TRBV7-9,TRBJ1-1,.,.,TGTGCCAGCAGGAAGACTGGATCAATGAACACTGAAGCTTTCTTT,CASRKTGSMNTEAFF
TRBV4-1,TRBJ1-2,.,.,TGCGCCAGCAGCCCCCCCTACACGGGACTGCTTTTCTATGGCTACACCTTC,CASSPPYTGLLFYGYTF
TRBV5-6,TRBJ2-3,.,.,TGTGCCAGCAGCTTGGGAGGAGGGCAGTATTTT,CASSLGGGQYF
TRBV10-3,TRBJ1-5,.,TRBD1,TGTGCCATCAGTGGGGACAGTAGCAATCAGCCCCAGCATTTT,CAISGDSSNQPQHF
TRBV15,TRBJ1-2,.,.,TGTGCCACCAGCAGACCCGACGCGGGCTACACCTTC,CATSRPDAGYTF
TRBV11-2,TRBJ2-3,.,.,TGTGCCAGCAGCTACGGGACTTTTGGGGGAGATACGCAGTATTTT,CASSYGTFGGDTQYF
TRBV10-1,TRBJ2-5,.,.,TGCGCCAGCAGTGAGTCTGACAGCCAAGAGACCCAGTACTTC,CASSESDSQETQYF
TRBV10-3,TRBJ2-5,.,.,TGTGCCATCAGCGACCTTTCAGGGGAGACCCAGTACTTC,CAISDLSGETQYF
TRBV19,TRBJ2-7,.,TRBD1,TGTGCCAGTAGTATAGAGGGGACAGCCACCTACGAGCAGTACTTC,CASSIEGTATYEQYF
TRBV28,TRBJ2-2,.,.,TGTGCCAGCAGACCTCAGGGAAACACCGGGGAGCTGTTTTTT,CASRPQGNTGELFF
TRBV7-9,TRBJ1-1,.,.,TGTGCCAGCAGCTTAGGATATAGTCCCGGTGAAGCTTTCTTT,CASSLGYSPGEAFF
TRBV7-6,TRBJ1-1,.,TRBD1,TGTGCCAGCAGTCGGCAGGGGGCCGCTGAAGCTTTCTTT,CASSRQGAAEAFF
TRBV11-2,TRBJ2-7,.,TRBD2,TGTGCCAGCAGCTTAGTACGGGTCGTGAGGACTAGCGGTTACTACGAGCAGTACTTC,CASSLVRVVRTSGYYEQYF
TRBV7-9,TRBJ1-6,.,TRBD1,TGTGCCAGCAGCTTAAGACAGGGGGCTTCTTATAATTCACCCCTCCACTTT,CASSLRQGASYNSPLHF
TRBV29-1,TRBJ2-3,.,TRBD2,TGCAGCGTACTAGCGGATAACACAGATACGCAGTATTTT,CSVLADNTDTQYF
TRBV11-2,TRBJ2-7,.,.,TGTGCCAGCAGCTTAGACCCTAGTACGTACGAGCAGTACTTC,CASSLDPSTYEQYF
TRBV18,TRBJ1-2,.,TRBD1,TGTGCCAGCTCACCCGTGACAGGGTTAGGGGATGGCTACACCTTC,CASSPVTGLGDGYTF
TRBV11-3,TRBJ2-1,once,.,TGTGCCAGCAGCTTAGCAGGTCCGAGCTCCTACAATGAGCAGTTCTTC,CASSLAGPSSYNEQFF
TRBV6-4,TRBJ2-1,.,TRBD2,TGTGCCAGCAGTGAGGGACTAGCGGGAGCCTACAATGAGCAGTTCTTC,CASSEGLAGAYNEQFF
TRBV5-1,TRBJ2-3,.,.,TGCGCCAGCAGCCGACAGGTGAGGGGCGAAGATACGCAGTATTTT,CASSRQVRGEDTQYF
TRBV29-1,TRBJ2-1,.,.,TGCAGCGGTAGACAGGAATCCTACAATGAGCAGTTCTTC,CSGRQESYNEQFF
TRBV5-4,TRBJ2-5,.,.,TGTGCCAGCAGCTTGGGGTACGGGAGAGGAGAGACCCAGTACTTC,CASSLGYGRGETQYF
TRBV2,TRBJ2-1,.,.,TGTGCCAGCAGTGACGAGCAGACCTCTAACAATGAGCAGTTCTTC,CASSDEQTSNNEQFF
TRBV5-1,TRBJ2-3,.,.,TGCGCCAGCAGCTTGGTGGATACGCAGTATTTT,CASSLVDTQYF
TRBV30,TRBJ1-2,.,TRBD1,TGTGCCTGGAGGGGAGGGGGCGGGGGCTACACCTTC,CAWRGGGGGYTF
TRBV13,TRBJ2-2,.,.,TGTGCCAGCAGCTTATACGGGGCTGGGACCGGGGAGCTGTTTTTT,CASSLYGAGTGELFF
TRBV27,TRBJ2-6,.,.,TGTGCCAGCAGTTCCAGGATCTCTGGGGCCAACGTCCTGACTTTC,CASSSRISGANVLTF
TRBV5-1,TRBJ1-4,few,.,TGCGCCAGCAGCTTATTAGGGGCAACTAATGAAAAACTGTTTTTT,CASSLLGATNEKLFF
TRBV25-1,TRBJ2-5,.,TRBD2,TGTGCCAGCAAAGGGACTAGCGGGGCTCAAGAGACCCAGTACTTC,CASKGTSGAQETQYF
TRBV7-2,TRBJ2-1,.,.,TGTGCCAGCACTAGGGCCAACTACAATGAGCAGTTCTTC,CASTRANYNEQFF
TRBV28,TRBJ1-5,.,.,TGTGCCAGCAACGACAGCAATCAGCCCCAGCATTTT,CASNDSNQPQHF
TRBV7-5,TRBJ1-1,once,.,TGTGCCAGCAGCCCGGTCCCAGGCAGTGAAGCTTTCTTT,CASSPVPGSEAFF
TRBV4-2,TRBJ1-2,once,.,TGTGCCAGCAGAAACGGACTGTACGATGGCTACACCTTC,CASRNGLYDGYTF
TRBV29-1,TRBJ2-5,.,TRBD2,TGCAGCGTTGGACTAGCGGTCCAAGAGACCCAGTACTTC,CSVGLAVQETQYF
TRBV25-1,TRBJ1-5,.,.,TGTGCCAGCAGTGACACCACAGGGACGAATCAGCCCCAGCATTTT,CASSDTTGTNQPQHF
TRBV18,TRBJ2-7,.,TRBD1,TGTGCCAGCTCACGAGGAGGGACAGGGGCCGAGCAGTACTTC,CASSRGGTGAEQYF
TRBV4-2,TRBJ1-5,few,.,TGTGCCAGCAGCCAAGAGGGGGGGCGTAGGAATCAGCCCCAGCATTTT,CASSQEGGRRNQPQHF
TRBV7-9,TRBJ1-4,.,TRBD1,TGTGCCAGCAGCTCTGGGACAGGGGGCACAACTAATGAAAAACTGTTTTTT,CASSSGTGGTTNEKLFF
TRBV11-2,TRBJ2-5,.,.,TGTGCCAGCAGCTCCGACGTACAGCGGCAGTACTTC,CASSSDVQRQYF
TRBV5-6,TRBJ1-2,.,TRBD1,TGTGCCAGCAGCCACTCGGACAGGTATGGCTACACCTTC,CASSHSDRYGYTF
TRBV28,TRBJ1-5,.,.,TGTGCCAGCAGTTTGGTCAGGTTAAATCAGCCCCAGCATTTT,CASSLVRLNQPQHF
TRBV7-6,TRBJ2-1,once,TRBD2,TGTGCCAGCAGCTTAGCGGGACTAGCCGAAAGCTCCTACAATGAGCAGTTCTTC,CASSLAGLAESSYNEQFF
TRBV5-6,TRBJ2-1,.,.,TGTGCCAGCAGCTTTTTCCAGACAGCCTACAATGAGCAGTTCTTC,CASSFFQTAYNEQFF
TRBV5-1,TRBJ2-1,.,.,TGCGCCAGCAGCGAGGGGACAGAGCAGTTCTTC,CASSEGTEQFF
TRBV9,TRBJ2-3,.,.,TGTGCCAGCAGCGCTACAGTGGGTGCCTTAGATACGCAGTATTTT,CASSATVGALDTQYF
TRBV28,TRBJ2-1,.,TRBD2,TGTGCCAGCAGTGGCGCGGGGGGAGCCTACAATGAGCAGTTCTTC,CASSGAGGAYNEQFF
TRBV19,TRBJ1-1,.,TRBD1,TGTGCCAGTAAGACAGGGGGCTGGCCGCGAGCTTTCTTT,CASKTGGWPRAFF
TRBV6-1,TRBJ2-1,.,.,TGTGCCAGCAGGACGATGGGCAATGAGCAGTTCTTC,CASRTMGNEQFF